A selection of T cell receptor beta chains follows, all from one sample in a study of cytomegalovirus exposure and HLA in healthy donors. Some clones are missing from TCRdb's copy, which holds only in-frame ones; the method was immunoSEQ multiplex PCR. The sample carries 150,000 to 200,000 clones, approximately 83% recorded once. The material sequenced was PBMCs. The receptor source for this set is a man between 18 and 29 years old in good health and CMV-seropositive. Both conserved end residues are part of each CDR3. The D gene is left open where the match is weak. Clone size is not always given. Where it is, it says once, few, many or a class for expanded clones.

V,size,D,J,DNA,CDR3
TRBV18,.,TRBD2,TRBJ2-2,TGTGCCAGCTCACCGCTAGCGGGGGGACCGACCGGGGAGCTGTTTTTT,CASSPLAGGPTGELFF
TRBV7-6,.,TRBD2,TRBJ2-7,TGTGCCAGCGGATCGGCGGGGGTTACCTACGAGCAGTACTTC,CASGSAGVTYEQYF
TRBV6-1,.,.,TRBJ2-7,TGTGCCAGCAGTGCGTCCCTCAGGGAGCAGTACTTC,CASSASLREQYF
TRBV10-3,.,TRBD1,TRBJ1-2,TGTGCCATCAGCGCAAGGACAGGGGCGGACTATGGCTACACCTTC,CAISARTGADYGYTF
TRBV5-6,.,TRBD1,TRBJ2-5,TGTGCCAGCAGCGACGCCAGATACAGGGGGCAGATTTTAACCCAGTACTTC,CASSDARYRGQILTQYF
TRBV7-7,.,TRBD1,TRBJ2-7,TGTGCCAGCAGCACCGGGACAGGGATCCCAGTCTACGAGCAGTACTTC,CASSTGTGIPVYEQYF
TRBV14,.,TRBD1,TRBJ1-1,TGTGCCAGCAGCCGAAGGACAGGGGGCACTGAAGCTTTCTTT,CASSRRTGGTEAFF
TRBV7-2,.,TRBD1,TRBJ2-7,TGTGCCAGCAGCTATGACAGGGTCCGGAACGAGCAGTACTTC,CASSYDRVRNEQYF
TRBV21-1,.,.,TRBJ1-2,TGTGCCAGCAGCAAGGGACAGGGGGCTAACTATGGCTACACCTTC,CASSKGQGANYGYTF
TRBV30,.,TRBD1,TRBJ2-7,TGTGCCTGGACAGTACCTCGGACAGGGGTCCACTACGAGCAGTACTTC,CAWTVPRTGVHYEQYF
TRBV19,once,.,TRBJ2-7,TGTGCCAGTAGTATGATGTACAGAGAGTTGGGCGAGCAGTACTTC,CASSMMYRELGEQYF
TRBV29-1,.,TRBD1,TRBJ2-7,TGCAGCGTTGAGGGGACAGGGTTCTACGAGCAGTACTTC,CSVEGTGFYEQYF
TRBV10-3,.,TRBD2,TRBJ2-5,TGTGCCATCAGGGAATCGGGGGGGGACCAAGAGACCCAGTACTTC,CAIRESGGDQETQYF
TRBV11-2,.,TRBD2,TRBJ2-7,TGTGCCAGCAGCTTAGGTCCGGGACTAGCGGGGGGAAGCTACGAGCAGTACTTC,CASSLGPGLAGGSYEQYF
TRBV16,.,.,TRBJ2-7,TGTGCCAGCAGCCCCTTGATCGACACCTACGAGCAGTACTTC,CASSPLIDTYEQYF
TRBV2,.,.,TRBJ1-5,TGTGCCAGCAGTGAAGAGGGCGGGAGCAATCAGCCCCAGCATTTT,CASSEEGGSNQPQHF
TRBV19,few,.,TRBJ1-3,TGTGCCAGTAGTATCGTACAGTACTCTGGAAACACCATATATTTT,CASSIVQYSGNTIYF
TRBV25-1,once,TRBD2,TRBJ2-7,TGTGCCAGCAGTGAAAACGTGGGGCGGGGGAACTACGAGCAGTACTTC,CASSENVGRGNYEQYF
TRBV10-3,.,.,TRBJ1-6,TGTGCCATCATAGACAGTTTTTACTATAATTCACCCCTCCACTTT,CAIIDSFYYNSPLHF
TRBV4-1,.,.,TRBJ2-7,TGCGCCAGCAGCCAAGGGTCCCATGAGTCCTACGAGCAGTACTTC,CASSQGSHESYEQYF
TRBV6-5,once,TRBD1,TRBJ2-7,TGTGCCAGCAGTTACGGCGGGACAGGGGCCTACGAGCAGTACTTC,CASSYGGTGAYEQYF
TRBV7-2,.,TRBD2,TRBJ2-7,TGTGCCAGCAGCCTGATTGAGCGGGGGGAATCCTACGAGCAGTACTTC,CASSLIERGESYEQYF
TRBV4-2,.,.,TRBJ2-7,TGTGCCAGCAGCCAAGACGGTACCAGCGCACCTTCCTACGAGCAGTACTTC,CASSQDGTSAPSYEQYF
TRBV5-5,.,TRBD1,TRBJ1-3,TGTGCCAGCAGCTTGGGTGTTCGGGACAGGGAGGACACCATATATTTT,CASSLGVRDREDTIYF
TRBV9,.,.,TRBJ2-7,TGTGCCAGCAGCGTGGGCCCGCCCTACGAGCAGTACTTC,CASSVGPPYEQYF
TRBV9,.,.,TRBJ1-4,TGTGCCAGCAGCGAGGAGGGTTCTAATGAAAAACTGTTTTTT,CASSEEGSNEKLFF
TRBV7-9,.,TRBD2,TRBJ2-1,TGTGCCAGCAGGCTAAAGCTAGTCGACCGGGGGGAATCGGTAAATGAGCAGTTCTTC,CASRLKLVDRGESVNEQFF
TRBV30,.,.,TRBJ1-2,TGTGCCTGGAGTGTACAGTCAGGGGACGGCTACACCTTC,CAWSVQSGDGYTF
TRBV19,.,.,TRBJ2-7,TGTGCCAGTAAACGGGGAAGCTCCTACGAGCAGTACTTC,CASKRGSSYEQYF
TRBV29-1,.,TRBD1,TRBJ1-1,TGCAGCGTTGTCGGGACAGGCCTTAACACTGAAGCTTTCTTT,CSVVGTGLNTEAFF
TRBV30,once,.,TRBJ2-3,TGTGCCTGGAGTGTAGGGGGCACAGATACGCAGTATTTT,CAWSVGGTDTQYF
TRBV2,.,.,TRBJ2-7,TGTGCCAGCAGTGAAGCGACAGGCTCCTACGAGCAGTACTTC,CASSEATGSYEQYF
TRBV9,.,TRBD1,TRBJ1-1,TGTGCCAGCAGCCCTCTTGGACAGGGGAACACTGAAGCTTTCTTT,CASSPLGQGNTEAFF
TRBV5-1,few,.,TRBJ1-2,TGCGCCAGCAGCTTGGACTTGGTAGGGGGGGATGGCTACACCTTC,CASSLDLVGGDGYTF
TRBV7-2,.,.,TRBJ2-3,TGTGCCAGCAGGGCCGGGACTCGTGCAGGTACGCAGTATTTT,CASRAGTRAGTQYF
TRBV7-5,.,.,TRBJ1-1,TGTGCCAGAAGCCAGAGGGACAGGAACACTGAAGCTTTCTTT,CARSQRDRNTEAFF
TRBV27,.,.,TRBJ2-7,TGTGCCAGCAGCGTCAGGGTAACCTACGAGCAGTACTTC,CASSVRVTYEQYF
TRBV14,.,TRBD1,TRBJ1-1,TGTGCCAGCAGCCAGTCGACAGGGGGGGCGAACACTGAAGCTTTCTTT,CASSQSTGGANTEAFF
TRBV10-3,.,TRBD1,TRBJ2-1,TGTGCCATCAGTAAAACTGGGACAGGGCGAGGAAATGAGCAGTTCTTC,CAISKTGTGRGNEQFF
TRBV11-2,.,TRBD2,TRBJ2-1,TGTGCCAGCAGTCGGGGGGGAAATGAGCAGTTCTTC,CASSRGGNEQFF
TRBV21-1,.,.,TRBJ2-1,TGTGCCAGCAGCAACCCTTACGGGGATGAGCAGTTCTTC,CASSNPYGDEQFF